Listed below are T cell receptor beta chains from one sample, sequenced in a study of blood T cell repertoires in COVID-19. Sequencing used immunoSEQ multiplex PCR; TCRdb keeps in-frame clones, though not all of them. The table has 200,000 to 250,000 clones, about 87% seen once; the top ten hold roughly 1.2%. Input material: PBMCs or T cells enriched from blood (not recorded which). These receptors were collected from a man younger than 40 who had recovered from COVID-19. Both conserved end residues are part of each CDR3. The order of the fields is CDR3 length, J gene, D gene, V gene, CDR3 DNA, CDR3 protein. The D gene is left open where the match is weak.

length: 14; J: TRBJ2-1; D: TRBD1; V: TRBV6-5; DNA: TGTGCCAGCAGTTCCAGGGGGAACGCGGGTGAGCAGTTCTTC; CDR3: CASSSRGNAGEQFF
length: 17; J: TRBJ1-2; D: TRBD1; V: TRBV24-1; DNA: TGTGCCACCAGTGATACCGGGACAGGGGCCTCCCGTACGGGCTACACCTTC; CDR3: CATSDTGTGASRTGYTF
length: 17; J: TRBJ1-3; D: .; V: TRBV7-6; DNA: TGTGCCAGCAGCTTAGTCCCCCAAATTGTCTCTGGAAACACCATATATTTT; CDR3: CASSLVPQIVSGNTIYF
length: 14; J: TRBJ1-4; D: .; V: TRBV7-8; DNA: TGTGCCAGCAGCCCGGGACACCTTAGTGAAAAACTGTTTTTT; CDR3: CASSPGHLSEKLFF
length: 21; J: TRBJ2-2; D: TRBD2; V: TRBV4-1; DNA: TGCGCCAGCAGCCAAGGGTTTAGCCCCGGACTAGCGGGATCCATAGGCGGGGAGCTGTTTTTT; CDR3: CASSQGFSPGLAGSIGGELFF
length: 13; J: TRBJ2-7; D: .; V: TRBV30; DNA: TGTGCCGCTATCAGGGGAATAGCTTACGAGCAGTACTTC; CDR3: CAAIRGIAYEQYF
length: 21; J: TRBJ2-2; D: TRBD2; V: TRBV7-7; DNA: TGTGCTAGCAGCCCGACCAGGCCGGGACTAGCGGGAAGGTCGGACACCGGGGAGCTGTTTTTT; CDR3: CASSPTRPGLAGRSDTGELFF
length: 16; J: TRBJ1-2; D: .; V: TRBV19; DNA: TGTGCCAGTAAGAAGGACAGCAAGCTCTCAAACTATGGCTACACCTTC; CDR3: CASKKDSKLSNYGYTF
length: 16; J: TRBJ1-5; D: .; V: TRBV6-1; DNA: TGTGCCAGCAGTGAAGCGCCCAGGGTGGGCAATCAGCCCCAGCATTTT; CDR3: CASSEAPRVGNQPQHF
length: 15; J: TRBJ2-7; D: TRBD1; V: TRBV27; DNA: TGTGCCAGCAGCCCCTCCACAGGGGGAACCTACGAGCAGTACTTC; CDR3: CASSPSTGGTYEQYF